The 27 T cell receptor beta chains reported below all come from one sample, sequenced in a study of breast tumors, draining lymph nodes, adjacent tissues. TCRdb itself ran the multiplex PCR reads through MiXCR, one entry per CDR3 protein. The sample has about 13,000 distinct CDR3 sequences, about 62% seen once. The sample was tumor-adjacent breast tissue. The receptor set was obtained from a female donor with breast cancer. Some clones in this sample may be carry-over from other donors' samples.

This clonotype was picked up many times. A read error may account for a junction end that differs from germline. The chain is built from TRBV6-2 or TRBV6-3 and TRBJ2-7; D may be TRBD1 (5 bases). CDR3 length: 13 amino acids. The germline V gene has CDR1 MNHEY and CDR2 SVGEGT. The CDR3 reads CASSHSGGAEQYF. CDR3 DNA: TGTGCCAGCAGTCACTCTGGTGGGGCCGAGCAGTACTTC.

The rearrangement links TRBV5-1 to TRBJ2-7; D remains unclear. The CDR3 is 17 amino acids. The V gene's germline CDR1 is SGHRS and CDR2 YFSETQ. The V and J ends lost 6 bases and 2 bases respectively, with 24 bases between them. The CDR3 region has the DNA TGCGCCAGCAAGTCATCTACCAGCAGCTTAGGTACCTACGAGCAGTACTTC. This gives the protein CASKSSTSSLGTYEQYF. Looking up the rest from reference TRBV5-1 and TRBJ2-7 gives the full variable domain: KAGVTQTPRYLIKTRGQQVTLSCSPISGHRSVSWYQQTPGQGLQFLFEYFSETQRNKGNFPGRFSGRQFSNSRSEMNVSTLELGDSALYLCASKSSTSSLGTYEQYFGPGTRLTVT.

The chain joins TRBV10-1 to TRBJ2-5; 12 positions agree with TRBD2. V shed 6 bases and J 2 bases; nucleotides not matched to a gene: 1. CDR1 is WNHNN, CDR2 SYGVQD, per germline (reference sequence). This CDR3 has 14 residues. CDR3 loop: CASRLAGGQETQYF. CDR3 nucleotide sequence: TGCGCCAGCAGGCTAGCGGGGGGGCAAGAGACCCAGTACTTC.

The rearrangement links TRBV11-3 to TRBJ1-6; 10 positions match TRBD1. Germline V gene data show CDR1 as SGHNT and CDR2 as YENEEA. V lost 3 bases to trimming and J lost 9 bases; unmatched junction nucleotides: 5. The length of the CDR3 is 15 residues. The CDR3, as DNA: TGTGCCAGCAGCTTGGCCGGGACAGGGGCTTCACCCCTCCACTTT. This gives the protein CASSLAGTGASPLHF.

The chain recombines TRBV10-3 with TRBJ2-2; 8 nucleotides agree with TRBD2. CDR1 ENHRY and CDR2 SYGVKD come from the germline V gene. V lost 0 bases and J lost 5; bases outside the gene matches: 8. The CDR3 length is 17 residues. The CDR3 nucleotides are TGTGCCATCAGTGAGTCTTGGGGTAGCGGGGAGACCGGGGAGCTGTTTTTT. Protein sequence: CAISESWGSGETGELFF.

This clonotype was seen a single time. The J gene is TRBJ1-5, the V gene TRBV6-5, with D unresolved. With 3 bases removed from V and 5 bases from J, the gap between germline ends came to 8 bases. The germline V gene encodes CDR1 MNHEY and CDR2 SVGAGI. The CDR3 consists of 13 residues. The CDR3 DNA follows: TGTGCCAGCAGTTATAGCGTAGATCAGCCCCAGCATTTT. Translated: CASSYSVDQPQHF.

This clonotype was observed once. Because it lacks the conserved phenylalanine or tryptophan at the end, this CDR3 is likely a read error. The limits of the CDR3 on the DNA are not certain, so only TCRdb's listed CDR3 is given. J is TRBJ1-5 and V is TRBV24-1; the table gives TRBD1 as D, unverified against the DNA. The CDR3 is 16 amino acids long, termini counted. Germline CDR1 reads KGHDR; CDR2 reads SFDVKD. The CDR3 spells CATSDRRDRDGQPQHS.

In its sample, this clonotype is medium-sized. The chain joins TRBV12-3 or TRBV12-4 to TRBJ2-7; no clear D gene. The CDR3 loop spans 12 amino acids. Deletions cut 6 bases from V and 4 bases from J, with 10 bases between. This CDR3 reads CASRSQGYEQYF. The CDR3 DNA follows: TGTGCCAGCAGGTCCCAAGGATACGAGCAGTACTTC.

V gene TRBV5-1 combines with J gene TRBJ2-3, with D perhaps matching TRBD1 (6 bases). This CDR3 comprises 14 residues. Germline CDR1 SGHRS, CDR2 YFSETQ. V shed 0 bases and J shed 5 bases, with 10 bases lying between them. The CDR3 spells CASSLDRAEDTQYF. CDR3 coding DNA: TGCGCCAGCAGCTTGGACAGGGCGGAAGATACGCAGTATTTT.

This clonotype was counted ten times or more. The rearrangement uses TRBV14 and TRBJ2-5; the match to TRBD1 covers 7 bases. The germline V gene encodes CDR1 SGHDN and CDR2 FVKESK. The CDR3 extends over 19 amino acids. V shed 1 base and J 2 bases; nucleotides not matched to a gene: 16. The CDR3 sequence is CASSQVGGCIQGLQETQYF. CDR3 bases: TGTGCCAGCAGCCAAGTAGGTGGGTGTATACAGGGGTTACAAGAGACCCAGTACTTC.

V gene TRBV7-6 combines with J gene TRBJ2-5; no definite D call. The V gene's germline CDR1 is SGHVS and CDR2 FNYEAQ. The CDR3 is 12 amino acids. Between the trimmed V and J ends, which lost 2 bases and 5 bases, there was a span of 6 bases. CDR3: CASSLPPETQYF. DNA of the CDR3: TGTGCCAGCAGCTTACCCCCGGAGACCCAGTACTTC.

This sequence joins TRBV10-2 and TRBJ1-5; D uncertain. The CDR3 covers 16 residues. Germline CDR1 is WSHSY and CDR2 is SAAADI. Trimming pared 3 bases from V and 6 bases from J, leaving 18 bases between. The CDR3 nucleotides are TGCGCCAGCAGTGAATACGGCCAGGCCATGGGTCAGCCCCAGCATTTT. Translating it yields CASSEYGQAMGQPQHF.

The rearrangement uses TRBV29-1 and TRBJ2-7, with 10 nucleotides matching TRBD2. V was clipped by 6 bases and J by 2 bases; unmatched bases: 4. Germline CDR1 is SQVTM and CDR2 is ANQGSEA. The CDR3 sequence is 13 residues long. The CDR3 nucleotides are TGCAGCGTATGGACTAGCGGAACCTACGAGCAGTACTTC. This gives the protein CSVWTSGTYEQYF.

This clonotype has a count of ten or more. The gene calls are TRBV12-3 or TRBV12-4 and TRBJ2-3; 13 bases are shared with TRBD2. The trim removed 3 bases at V and 2 bases at J, leaving 5 bases unmatched. This CDR3 comprises 17 residues. The CDR3 DNA reads TGTGCCAGCAGTTTTTCCGGGACTAGCGGGAACACAGATACGCAGTATTTT. Its translation is CASSFSGTSGNTDTQYF.

This rearrangement joins TRBV5-6 to TRBJ2-4, with D possibly matching TRBD2 (5 bases). V was shortened by 0 bases and J by 6 bases, with 7 bases between the two germline ends. CDR1 and CDR2 from the germline V gene are SGHDT and YYEEEE. The CDR3 loop spans 13 amino acids. CDR3 loop: CASSLARGNIQYF. CDR3 DNA sequence: TGTGCCAGCAGCTTGGCCCGGGGAAACATTCAGTACTTC.

The rearrangement uses TRBV7-3 and TRBJ2-3, with 12 bases matching TRBD2. The germline V gene has CDR1 SGHTA and CDR2 FQGTGA. The CDR3 covers 16 residues. Unmatched junction bases numbered 7, after V lost 5 bases and J lost 4 bases. The CDR3 DNA follows: TGTGCCAGCAGCGTGACTAGCGGGAGTAGCGCAGATACGCAGTATTTT. Translated, it gives CASSVTSGSSADTQYF.

In this sample, this clonotype turned up once. V usage is TRBV10-3 and J usage is TRBJ1-2; D perhaps matches TRBD1 (6 bases). Germline CDR1 reads ENHRY; CDR2 reads SYGVKD. The V gene lost 10 bases and the J gene lost 4 bases, with 13 bases spanning the gap. The CDR3 has 12 residues. DNA for the CDR3: TGTGCCAGCTTCACGGACAGCTATGGCTACACCTTC. Its protein product is CASFTDSYGYTF.

Here the CDR3 DNA reads TGTGCCAGCAGCGCAGGACTAGTTGACTACGAGCAGTACTTC. Its protein is CASSAGLVDYEQYF. The chain joins TRBV2 to TRBJ2-7, with 7 bases aligning to TRBD2. The CDR3 length is 14 residues. Per the germline V gene, CDR1 is SNHLY and CDR2 is FYNNEI. V trimming: 6 bases; J trimming: 3 bases; junction bases outside the gene matches: 8.

The chain recombines TRBV12-3 or TRBV12-4 with TRBJ1-3; D is perhaps TRBD1 (6 bases). The germline V and J ends were trimmed by 5 bases and 0 bases, with 14 bases remaining between them. This CDR3 contains 16 residues. For the CDR3, the DNA is TGTGCCAGCAGTCTGACAGGCATGATCTCTGGAAACACCATATATTTT. This sequence encodes CASSLTGMISGNTIYF.

At least ten counts were recorded for this clonotype. The chain links TRBV4-3 to TRBJ1-4, with D hard to call. Per the germline V gene, CDR1 is LGHNA and CDR2 is YSLEER. The CDR3 is 13 residues long. V was pared by 8 bases and J by 4 bases, with 11 bases between. The CDR3 loop is CASSARGNEKLFF. The CDR3 coding sequence is TGCGCCAGCTCGGCGCGGGGTAATGAAAAACTGTTTTTT.

The rearrangement uses TRBV29-1 and TRBJ2-3, with D unclear. Germline values: CDR1 SQVTM, CDR2 ANQGSEA. There are 12 residues in the CDR3. V was shortened by 7 bases and J by 4 bases, with 12 bases between the two germline ends. The CDR3 DNA sequence: TGCAGCGCTGTTCGTGGAGCAGATACGCAGTATTTT. It translates to CSAVRGADTQYF.

This rearrangement joins TRBV19 to TRBJ1-3; D is ambiguous. Deletions cut 7 bases from V and 0 bases from J, with 10 bases between. The CDR3 loop spans 14 amino acids. Germline V lookup: CDR1 LNHDA, CDR2 SQIVND (reference sequence). In DNA, the CDR3 is TGTGCCAGTAACCGGCAAAGCTCTGGAAACACCATATATTTT. This translates into CASNRQSSGNTIYF.

This chain uses TRBV29-1 with TRBJ1-3; D is uncertain. V lost 4 bases to trimming and J lost 5 bases, with 6 bases between them. The CDR3 has 11 amino acids. In germline, CDR1 is SQVTM, CDR2 ANQGSEA. The CDR3 is CSVVVRNTIYF. The CDR3 DNA reads TGCAGCGTTGTGGTGCGAAACACCATATATTTT. Full variable domain (rest looked up from reference TRBV29-1 and TRBJ1-3): SAVISQKPSRDICQRGTSLTIQCQVDSQVTMMFWYRQQPGQSLTLIATANQGSEATYESGFVIDKFPISRPNLTFSTLTVSNMSPEDSSIYLCSVVVRNTIYFGEGSWLTVV.

Ten or more counts support this clonotype. The chain uses TRBV6-5 and TRBJ1-2; TRBD1 agrees at 12 bases. Germline V CDR1 and CDR2: MNHEY, SVGAGI. The trim removed 5 bases at V and 4 bases at J, leaving 5 bases unmatched. This CDR3 comprises 15 residues. The chain's CDR3 is CASSPQGQGAYGYTF. CDR3 bases: TGTGCCAGCAGTCCCCAGGGACAGGGGGCCTATGGCTACACCTTC.

This clonotype was recorded at least ten times. V usage is TRBV29-1 and J usage is TRBJ2-1; D ambiguous. The CDR3 length is 14 residues. Germline loops: CDR1 SQVTM, CDR2 ANQGSEA. Trimming cost V 2 bases and J 8 bases, with 16 bases left between them. The CDR3 spells CSVEPGNESDEQFF. The CDR3 nucleotides read TGCAGCGTTGAACCCGGAAACGAGAGCGATGAGCAGTTCTTC.

The chain uses TRBV20-1 and TRBJ2-7; the match to TRBD2 covers 12 bases. V trimming: 4 bases; J trimming: 3 bases; junction bases outside the gene matches: 7. This CDR3 is 15 amino acids long. Germline V CDR1 and CDR2: DFQATT, SNEGSKA (reference sequence). The CDR3 region has the DNA TGCAGTGCTATACCTTTGACTAGCGGGAGCTACGAGCAGTACTTC. It codes for CSAIPLTSGSYEQYF.

The gene calls are TRBV19 and TRBJ1-5, with TRBD1 matching over 7 bases. The CDR3 covers 15 residues. V was pared by 5 bases and J by 4 bases, with 8 bases of the junction left unmatched. Germline V lookup: CDR1 LNHDA, CDR2 SQIVND (reference sequence). The CDR3 loop is CASSLQTGSNQPQHF. In DNA, the CDR3 is TGTGCCAGTAGTCTCCAGACAGGGTCAAATCAGCCCCAGCATTTT.